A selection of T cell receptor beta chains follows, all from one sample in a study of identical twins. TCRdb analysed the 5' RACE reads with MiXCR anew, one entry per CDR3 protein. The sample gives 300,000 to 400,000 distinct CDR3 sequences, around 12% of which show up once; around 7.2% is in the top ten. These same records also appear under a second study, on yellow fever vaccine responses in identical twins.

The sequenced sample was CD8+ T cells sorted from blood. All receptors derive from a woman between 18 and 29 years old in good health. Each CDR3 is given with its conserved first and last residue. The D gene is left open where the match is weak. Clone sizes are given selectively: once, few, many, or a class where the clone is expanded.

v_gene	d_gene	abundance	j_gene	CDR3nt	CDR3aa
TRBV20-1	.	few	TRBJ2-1	TGCAGTGCGACCCCCGACTCCCGTGAGCAGTTCTTC	CSATPDSREQFF
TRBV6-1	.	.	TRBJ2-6	TGTGCCAGCACGGCCCAGGGTACTGGGGCCAACGTCCTGACTTTC	CASTAQGTGANVLTF
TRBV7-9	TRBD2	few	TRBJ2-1	TGTGCCAGCAGCTGGGGGACTAGCGGGAGTATGGTTGGTGAGCAGTTCTTC	CASSWGTSGSMVGEQFF
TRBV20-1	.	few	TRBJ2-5	TGCAGTGCCACCCTGGGTCTAGCGTACTGGGAGACCCAGTACTTC	CSATLGLAYWETQYF
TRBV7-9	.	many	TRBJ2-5	TGTGCCAGCAGCCGCCAAGAGACCCAGTACTTC	CASSRQETQYF
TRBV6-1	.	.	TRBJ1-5	TGTGCCAGCAGTGAAGAGACTCTTAATCAGCCCCAGCATTTT	CASSEETLNQPQHF
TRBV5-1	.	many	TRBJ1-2	TGCGCCAGCACAAATTGGAGGACGGACTATGGCTACACCTTC	CASTNWRTDYGYTF
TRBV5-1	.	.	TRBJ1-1	TGCGCCAGCAGCTTGGGGCAAGCTTCTGAAGCTTTCTTT	CASSLGQASEAFF
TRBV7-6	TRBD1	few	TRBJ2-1	TGTGCCAGCAGCTTAGGCACAGGGGGCGGTGGGTACAATGAGCAGTTCTTC	CASSLGTGGGGYNEQFF
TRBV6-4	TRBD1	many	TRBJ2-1	TGTGCCAGCAGTTCCGGGACAGGGGGCGATGAGCAGTTCTTC	CASSSGTGGDEQFF
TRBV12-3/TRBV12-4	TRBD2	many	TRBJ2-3	TGTGCCAGCAGTCACTGGACTAGCGCCTCGAAGGAAACAGATACGCAGTATTTT	CASSHWTSASKETDTQYF
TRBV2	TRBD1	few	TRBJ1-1	TGTGCCAGCAGATCAGGACAGGCGAGCACTGAAGCTTTCTTT	CASRSGQASTEAFF
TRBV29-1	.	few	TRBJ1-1	TGCAGCGTTGAAGTTGAAGGGAACACTGAAGCTTTCTTT	CSVEVEGNTEAFF
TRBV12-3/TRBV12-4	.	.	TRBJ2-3	TGTGCCAGCACTACTTCGCGGAGGGCAAACACAGATACGCAGTATTTT	CASTTSRRANTDTQYF
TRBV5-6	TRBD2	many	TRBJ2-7	TGTGCCAGCAGCTCAGGACTAGAATCCTACGAGCAGTACTTC	CASSSGLESYEQYF
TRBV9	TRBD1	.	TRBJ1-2	TGTGCCAGCAGCGTAGGAGGGGGGACAGCTCTCTACACCTTC	CASSVGGGTALYTF
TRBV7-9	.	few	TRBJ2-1	TGTGCCAGCAGCTTAAATCCGGGGGCGGATGAGCAGTTCTTC	CASSLNPGADEQFF
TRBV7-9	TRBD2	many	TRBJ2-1	TGTGCCAGCAGCCCGCGACTAGCGGAGGACTTCTACAATGAGCAGTTCTTC	CASSPRLAEDFYNEQFF
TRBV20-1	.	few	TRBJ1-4	TGCTGTGCTAGAGATTTCAGACTCGCAACTAATGAAAAACTGTTTTTT	CCARDFRLATNEKLFF
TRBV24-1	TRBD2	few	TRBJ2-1	TGTGCCACCAGCGAGACTAGCGATGAGCAGTTCTTC	CATSETSDEQFF
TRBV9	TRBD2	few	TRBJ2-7	TGTGCCAGCAGCCCTAGCGGGACCCCCTACGAGCAGTACTTC	CASSPSGTPYEQYF
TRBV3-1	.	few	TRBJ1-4	TGTGCCAGCAGCCAAATAGGCCCGGGAGGTGAAAAACTGTTTTTT	CASSQIGPGGEKLFF
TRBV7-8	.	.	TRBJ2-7	TGTGCCAGCAGCTTAGAGGGTGGTGCCCCGGACGAGCAGTACTTC	CASSLEGGAPDEQYF